What follows are 27 T cell receptor beta chains derived from one specimen sequenced in a study of regulatory T cells in long-lasting Graves disease. Both iRepertoire HTBI primers and Arm-PCR of CDR3 regions were used to build the TCR beta libraries. TCRdb passed the multiplex PCR reads through MiXCR, listing each CDR3 protein once. The sample has fewer than 350,000 distinct CDR3 sequences, over 15% seen once; the top ten hold less than 40%. Documented time point: newly diagnosed GD, antithyroid drugs for less than 3 months. There was RNA extracted from PBMCs, and the TCR library was made from it. Material: peripheral blood mononuclear cells (PBMCs), obtained at new diagnosis, from a patient treated with antithyroid drugs. These receptors all stem from a female donor with Graves disease.

The chain has TRBV6-2 or TRBV6-3 and TRBJ2-7; TRBD1 agrees at 10 bases. V was pared by 6 bases and J by 6 bases, with 8 bases of the junction left unmatched. From germline, CDR1 is MNHEY and CDR2 SVGEGT. The CDR3 consists of 14 residues. The CDR3 spells CASRPPGTGVEQYF. The CDR3 coding sequence is TGTGCCAGCAGGCCACCCGGGACAGGGGTCGAGCAGTACTTC.

This clonotype was counted ten times or more. The chain couples TRBV2 to TRBJ1-4; no reliable D call. The germline V and J ends were trimmed by 4 bases and 0 bases, with 9 bases remaining between them. The CDR3 contains 15 residues. The germline V gene encodes CDR1 SNHLY and CDR2 FYNNEI. The CDR3 DNA follows: TGTGCCAGCAGTGTTCGCCTGGCAACTAATGAAAAACTGTTTTTT. Its translation: CASSVRLATNEKLFF.

This clonotype was counted ten times or more. The J gene is TRBJ1-5, the V gene TRBV27; D is perhaps TRBD1 (5 bases). The CDR3 has 12 residues. V lost 8 bases, J lost 3 bases, and 8 bases lay in between. Germline CDR1 MNHEY, CDR2 SMNVEV (reference sequence). In DNA form, the CDR3 reads TGTGCCAGCTGGACACCCAATCAGCCCCAGCATTTT. It translates to CASWTPNQPQHF.

This clonotype was seen many times. The chain employs TRBV30 and TRBJ1-2, with TRBD1 identical over 7 bases. The CDR3 sequence is 12 residues long. Germline assignment: CDR1 GTSNPN and CDR2 SVGIG (reference sequence). V trimming: 8 bases; J trimming: 4 bases; junction bases outside the gene matches: 7. CDR3 nucleotide sequence: TGTGCCGCGGGCAGGGGGACCTATGGCTACACCTTC. Translated, it gives CAAGRGTYGYTF.

This clonotype has more than one count but fewer than ten. The rearrangement links TRBV3-1 to TRBJ2-3; TRBD2 might be the D (6 bases). Trimming pared 3 bases from V and 0 bases from J, leaving 13 bases between. This CDR3 has 16 residues. Germline CDR1 and CDR2: LGHDT and YNNKEL (reference sequence). The DNA of the CDR3 is TGTGCCAGCAGCCATTGGAGGGGTGCTAGCACAGATACGCAGTATTTT. Protein product: CASSHWRGASTDTQYF.

The genes are TRBV11-3 and TRBJ2-6; 7 nucleotides match TRBD1. J lost 4 bases, V lost 4 bases, and 4 bases had no gene match. The CDR3 runs 15 residues. The germline V gene has CDR1 SGHNT and CDR2 YENEEA. CDR3 region: CASSYTGVGANVLTF. The CDR3 DNA reads TGTGCCAGCAGCTACACAGGGGTCGGGGCCAACGTCCTGACTTTC.

The sample holds many counts of this clonotype. V gene TRBV6-2 or TRBV6-3 combines with J gene TRBJ2-7; D might be TRBD1 (6 bases). This CDR3 has 18 amino acids. The germline V gene has CDR1 MNHEY and CDR2 SVGEGT. Trimming left V 6 bases short and J 4 bases short, with 28 bases between. CDR3 sequence (DNA): TGTGCCAGCAGCGCCGGGGACATACAGGGATACGAGTTGTACGAGCAGTACTTC. Translating it yields CASSAGDIQGYELYEQYF.

This clonotype was observed a single time. The rearrangement joins TRBV30 to TRBJ1-1, with D uncertain. V was cut by 4 bases and J by 11 bases, with 11 bases left in between. Germline lookup yields CDR1 GTSNPN and CDR2 SVGIG (reference sequence). There are 10 residues in the CDR3. The CDR3 coding sequence is TGTGCCTGGATCAATCTCGCGGCTTTCTTT. This translates into CAWINLAAFF.

This clonotype was seen repeatedly, ten times or more. The rearrangement links TRBV24-1 to TRBJ1-2, with TRBD1 matching 8 bases. Germline values: CDR1 KGHDR, CDR2 SFDVKD. V trimming: 4 bases; J trimming: 4 bases; junction bases outside the gene matches: 1. The length of the CDR3 is 13 residues. The CDR3 is CATSEGTGYGYTF. The DNA of the CDR3 is TGTGCCACCAGTGAAGGGACAGGCTATGGCTACACCTTC.

This clonotype was seen ten or more times. The V and J genes are TRBV27 and TRBJ2-7; possible D gene TRBD1, 6 bases. The germline CDR1 and CDR2 sequences are MNHEY and SMNVEV (reference sequence). This CDR3 region has 14 residues. V lost 3 bases, J lost 5 bases, and 14 bases lay in between. The CDR3 DNA is TGTGCCAGCAGTTTGAACAGGGCAACCCACGAGCAGTACTTC. This codes for CASSLNRATHEQYF.

This sequence joins TRBV28 and TRBJ2-3; 9 bases align to TRBD2. After removal of 5 bases from V and 6 bases from J, the junction contained 24 bases not matched to a gene. The CDR3 runs to 20 residues. CDR1 and CDR2 (germline): MDHEN, SYDVKM. The CDR3 reads CASSPGLFVLAGGWRDTQYF. CDR3 DNA: TGTGCCAGCAGTCCCGGTCTTTTCGTACTAGCGGGTGGGTGGAGGGATACGCAGTATTTT.

This clonotype was counted ten times or more. The V and J genes are TRBV20-1 and TRBJ2-3; 8 nucleotides align to TRBD2. J was trimmed by 4 bases and V by 4 bases; bases with no gene match: 13. This CDR3 has 16 amino acids. The germline CDR1 and CDR2 sequences are DFQATT and SNEGSKA (reference sequence). CDR3 sequence: CSATGPLAGKPDTQYF. For the CDR3, the DNA is TGCAGTGCTACGGGTCCATTAGCGGGAAAGCCAGATACGCAGTATTTT.

This clonotype was counted many times. This chain uses TRBV10-3 with TRBJ2-1; D perhaps matches TRBD2 (5 bases). With 7 bases removed from V and 6 bases from J, the gap between germline ends came to 13 bases. Germline CDR1 reads ENHRY; CDR2 reads SYGVKD. The CDR3 is 13 residues long. The CDR3 bases are TGTGCCATCATGCCGGTCGAGGGCAATGAGCAGTTCTTC. This sequence encodes CAIMPVEGNEQFF.

This clonotype was seen ten or more times. This chain links TRBV28 with TRBJ1-3, with D uncertain. In germline, CDR1 is MDHEN, CDR2 SYDVKM. This CDR3 spans 13 amino acids. V was shortened by 7 bases and J by 6 bases, with 13 bases between the two germline ends. The CDR3: CASTRPPLNTIYF. CDR3 bases: TGTGCCAGCACCCGTCCCCCGCTAAACACCATATATTTT.

This clonotype has a count of ten or more. This chain uses TRBV12-3 or TRBV12-4 with TRBJ2-4; 9 nucleotides align to TRBD2. This CDR3 spans 15 amino acids. V trimming: 5 bases; J trimming: 4 bases; junction bases outside the gene matches: 6. CDR3 protein: CASSIASGVKNIQYF. The CDR3 DNA is TGTGCCAGCAGTATTGCTAGCGGGGTGAAAAACATTCAGTACTTC.

The chain employs TRBV27 and TRBJ1-1; possibly TRBD1 for D (6 bases). Trimming pared 2 bases from V and 11 bases from J, leaving 15 bases between. Looked up from germline, CDR1 is MNHEY and CDR2 is SMNVEV (reference sequence). CDR3 length: 13 residues. The CDR3: CASSLGGAGKAFF. The CDR3 coding sequence is TGTGCCAGCAGTTTAGGGGGCGCAGGGAAGGCTTTCTTT.

This clonotype was recorded many times. The chain combines TRBV11-3 with TRBJ2-1, with 9 bases lining up with TRBD1. Germline values: CDR1 SGHNT, CDR2 YENEEA. The CDR3 has 18 residues. The junction had 14 bases not matched to a gene; V was cut back by 5 bases and J by 3 bases. CDR3 DNA sequence: TGTGCCAGCAGCCCCGGTACGGGAGGACAGGGGAACTACAATGAGCAGTTCTTC. It encodes CASSPGTGGQGNYNEQFF.

In this sample, this clonotype turned up a few times. This chain joins TRBV29-1 and TRBJ2-1; tentatively, D is TRBD2 (5 bases). This CDR3 is 12 amino acids long. Germline assignment: CDR1 SQVTM and CDR2 ANQGSEA. V was trimmed by 5 bases and J by 10 bases, leaving 15 bases between them. The CDR3 spells CSVRYRSSEQFF. CDR3 coding DNA: TGCAGCGTTCGTTATAGATCTAGCGAGCAGTTCTTC.

This clonotype has a handful of counts. A clone one base away is much larger, so this may be a read error. The genes are TRBV11-2 and TRBJ2-7; no reliable D call. The V end lost 0 bases, the J end lost 2 bases, and 5 bases lay between the germline ends. The CDR3 runs to 13 residues. In germline, CDR1 is SGHAT, CDR2 FQNNGV. CDR3 protein: CASSLDVTYEQYF. CDR3 DNA sequence: TGTGCCAGCAGCTTAGACGTTACCTACGAGCAGTACTTC. Looking up the rest from reference TRBV11-2 and TRBJ2-7 gives the full variable domain: EAGVAQSPRYKIIEKRQSVAFWCNPISGHATLYWYQQILGQGPKLLIQFQNNGVVDDSQLPKDRFSAERLKGVDSTLKIQPAKLEDSAVYLCASSLDVTYEQYFGPGTRLTVT.

This clonotype was observed at least ten times. This chain joins TRBV9 and TRBJ2-1, with TRBD2 identical over 8 bases. Trimming at V came to 6 bases and at J to 7 bases, leaving 9 bases not matched to a gene. Per germline, CDR1 SGDLS and CDR2 YYNGEE. The length of the CDR3 is 14 residues. CDR3 DNA: TGTGCCAGCAAGCGGGAGATGGGGGGGAATGAGCAGTTCTTC. Translation gives CASKREMGGNEQFF. The full variable domain, completed using reference TRBV9 and TRBJ2-1, is DSGVTQTPKHLITATGQRVTLRCSPRSGDLSVYWYQQSLDQGLQFLIQYYNGEERAKGNILERFSAQQFPDLHSELNLSSLELGDSALYFCASKREMGGNEQFFGPGTRLTVL.

This clonotype occurred a few times. The chain is built from TRBV28 and TRBJ2-7; 8 positions agree with TRBD2. Trimming removed 3 bases from V and 3 bases from J; junction bases left unmatched: 7. Per germline, CDR1 MDHEN and CDR2 SYDVKM. The CDR3 runs 15 residues. CDR3 amino acids: CASSLNSGSYYEQYF. As DNA, the CDR3 is TGTGCCAGCAGTTTGAACAGCGGGAGCTACTACGAGCAGTACTTC.

This clonotype was detected many times. The chain employs TRBV12-3 or TRBV12-4 and TRBJ2-5, with D hard to call. V lost 3 bases, J lost 3 bases, and 8 bases lay in between. CDR3 length: 13 amino acids. CDR3 loop: CASSFRSEETQYF. Here the CDR3 DNA reads TGTGCCAGCAGTTTTCGGTCAGAAGAGACCCAGTACTTC.

This clonotype was seen at least ten times. The J gene is TRBJ2-7, the V gene TRBV4-2; D is perhaps TRBD1 or TRBD2 (5 bases each). V lost 5 bases and J lost 6, with 11 bases in between. In germline, CDR1 is LGHNA, CDR2 YNFKEQ. The CDR3 totals 12 residues. The DNA for the CDR3 is TGTGCCAGCAGCAGGGAGCAGGGCGAGCAGTACTTC. This encodes CASSREQGEQYF.

This clonotype has ten or more counts. CDR3 nucleotides: TGTGCCAGCAGTTACTCGACTAACTACAATGAGCAGTTCTTC. Protein sequence: CASSYSTNYNEQFF. This chain uses TRBV6-2 or TRBV6-3 with TRBJ2-1, with a tentative D call TRBD2 (5 bases). There are 14 residues in the CDR3. Per germline, CDR1 MNHEY and CDR2 SVGEGT. V lost 0 bases and J 3 bases, leaving 6 bases between the germline ends.

In its sample, this clonotype was seen many times. CDR3 in DNA: TGTGCCAGCAGTCAGCTTGGACTGAGGGGGGATGAAAAACTGTTTTTT. It specifies CASSQLGLRGDEKLFF. The chain combines TRBV2 with TRBJ1-4, with D possibly being TRBD1 (6 bases). Germline V gene lookup returns CDR1 SNHLY and CDR2 FYNNEI. The CDR3 runs to 16 residues. V was shortened by 5 bases and J by 6 bases, with 19 bases between the two germline ends.

This clonotype was seen a few times. The chain carries TRBV25-1 and TRBJ2-1; D is tentatively TRBD1 or TRBD2 (5 bases each). The CDR3 is 13 residues long. The V gene's germline CDR1 is MGHDK and CDR2 SYGVNS. Trimming removed 1 base from V and 14 bases from J, with 15 bases in between. The CDR3 DNA is TGTGCCAGCAGTGAATTAGGGGACCCTCATAAGTTCTTC. Amino acid sequence: CASSELGDPHKFF.

The chain has TRBV5-5 and TRBJ1-4, with 8 bases aligning to TRBD1. Germline lookup yields CDR1 SGHKS and CDR2 YYEKEE (reference sequence). The J segment lost 8 bases and the V segment lost 1 base, leaving 4 bases of the junction unmatched. This CDR3 has 14 amino acids. The CDR3 is CASSLTTGVEKLFF. CDR3 nucleotide sequence: TGTGCCAGCAGCTTGACGACAGGGGTAGAAAAACTGTTTTTT.